Each of the 22 T cell receptor beta chains below was sequenced from the same sample in a study of beta chain features in type 1 diabetes. The entirety of the isolated RNA underwent reverse transcription, so expressed TCRB transcripts were sequenced. Produced via immunoSEQ multiplex PCR; TCRdb's table is partial and in-frame only. The table records 390,000 or so clones, over 11% of them present only once. Input material: naive CD4+ T cells from blood. Receptor source: a man younger than 45 in good health.

The gene calls are TRBV9 and TRBJ2-3, with TRBD2 identical over 9 bases. V lost 4 bases and J lost 3; bases outside the gene matches: 6. Per germline, CDR1 SGDLS and CDR2 YYNGEE. There are 15 residues in the CDR3. CDR3 sequence reads: CASSQSGRRTDTQYF. For the CDR3, the DNA is TGTGCCAGCAGCCAGAGCGGGAGGAGGACAGATACGCAGTATTTT. Full variable domain (outside the CDR3, taken from reference TRBV9 and TRBJ2-3): DSGVTQTPKHLITATGQRVTLRCSPRSGDLSVYWYQQSLDQGLQFLIQYYNGEERAKGNILERFSAQQFPDLHSELNLSSLELGDSALYFCASSQSGRRTDTQYFGPGTRLTVL.

This clone showed up just a few times. The rearrangement uses TRBV5-1 and TRBJ2-7, with D possibly being TRBD1 (6 bases). V was clipped by 4 bases and J by 7 bases, with 15 bases between them. Germline V CDR1 and CDR2: SGHRS, YFSETQ. The CDR3 extends over 13 amino acids. The CDR3 DNA reads as TGCGCCAGCAGCCCTTACAGGGCGGAGGAGCAGTACTTC. Residues: CASSPYRAEEQYF. Combining the CDR3 with reference TRBV5-1 and TRBJ2-7 gives the whole variable domain KAGVTQTPRYLIKTRGQQVTLSCSPISGHRSVSWYQQTPGQGLQFLFEYFSETQRNKGNFPGRFSGRQFSNSRSEMNVSTLELGDSALYLCASSPYRAEEQYFGPGTRLTVT.

V gene TRBV5-6 combines with J gene TRBJ2-5; D is undetermined. Germline V gene sequence: CDR1 SGHDT, CDR2 YYEEEE. The CDR3 loop spans 13 amino acids. The ends were cut back, 2 bases at V and 5 bases at J, with 10 bases in the middle. The CDR3 DNA reads as TGTGCCAGCAGCTTATCCGGATCGGAGACCCAGTACTTC. This gives the protein CASSLSGSETQYF.

Turning to this clone: A much larger clone lies one base from this, so it may be a read error. V gene TRBV7-2 combines with J gene TRBJ1-1; D uncertain. This CDR3 comprises 10 residues. Trimming took 8 bases from V and 3 from J, leaving 4 bases between them. Looked up from germline, CDR1 is SGHTA and CDR2 is FQGNSA. CDR3 region: CASGHTEAFF. DNA of the CDR3: TGTGCCAGCGGCCACACTGAAGCTTTCTTT.

This clone was picked up a small number of times. The J gene is TRBJ1-3, the V gene TRBV7-9; no clear D. Germline lookup yields CDR1 SEHNR and CDR2 FQNEAQ (reference sequence). V dropped 7 bases and J dropped 2 bases, with 9 bases sitting between them. This CDR3 is 13 amino acids long. The CDR3, as DNA: TGTGCCAGCATTTCGGTCCCTGGAAACACCATATATTTT. It yields the protein CASISVPGNTIYF.

This clone was counted only a few times. This chain connects TRBV2 to TRBJ1-5; D is ambiguous. V was clipped by 10 bases and J by 9 bases, with 7 bases between them. The CDR3 is 9 residues long. In germline, CDR1 is SNHLY, CDR2 FYNNEI. The CDR3 reads CAKGRPQHF. As DNA, the CDR3 is TGTGCCAAAGGAAGGCCCCAGCATTTT.

This chain links TRBV6-6 with TRBJ1-2; D ambiguous. Per germline, CDR1 MNHNY and CDR2 SVGAGI (reference sequence). The CDR3 sequence is 10 residues long. The V and J ends lost 5 bases and 13 bases respectively, with 11 bases between them. The CDR3 DNA sequence: TGTGCCAGCAGTGATGCAGTTTGCACCTTC. As protein: CASSDAVCTF.

This clone was detected only a few times. Additional DNA sequences in this sample encode the identical CDR3. V and J are TRBV30 and TRBJ2-1; D call uncertain. The V gene's germline CDR1 is GTSNPN and CDR2 SVGIG (reference sequence). V was cut by 0 bases and J by 9 bases, with 6 bases left in between. The CDR3 length is 11 residues. The CDR3 nucleotides read TGTGCCTGGAGTGTACTGCGTGAGCAGTTCTTC. Translation: CAWSVLREQFF.

V is TRBV4-1 and J is TRBJ2-5; TRBD2 matches 9 bases. This CDR3 spans 15 amino acids. With 5 bases clipped from V and 2 bases from J, the junction kept 6 bases outside the gene matches. In germline, CDR1 is MGHRA, CDR2 YSYEKL. The CDR3 spells CASSFTTSGQETQYF. CDR3 coding DNA: TGCGCCAGCAGCTTTACGACTAGCGGACAAGAGACCCAGTACTTC.

This rearrangement joins TRBV7-9 to TRBJ2-5; possibly TRBD2 for D (5 bases). Germline assignment: CDR1 SEHNR and CDR2 FQNEAQ (reference sequence). The CDR3 length is 14 residues. The germline V and J ends were trimmed by 4 bases and 4 bases, with 13 bases remaining between them. The CDR3 loop reads CASSSLRGRETQYF. The CDR3 DNA reads TGTGCCAGCAGCTCCCTACGTGGGAGAGAGACCCAGTACTTC.

V is TRBV15 and J is TRBJ1-2; D is unclear. V lost 0 bases and J lost 0, with 5 bases in between. Per the germline V gene, CDR1 is LNHNV and CDR2 is YYDKDF (reference sequence). The CDR3 is 14 residues long. CDR3 sequence (DNA): TGTGCCACCAGCAGAGAGCCTGCTAACTATGGCTACACCTTC. This gives the protein CATSREPANYGYTF.

This chain uses TRBV4-1 with TRBJ2-7; 8 nucleotides align to TRBD1. V trimming: 4 bases; J trimming: 2 bases; junction bases outside the gene matches: 10. The germline V gene encodes CDR1 MGHRA and CDR2 YSYEKL. The CDR3 contains 16 residues. CDR3 amino acids: CASSPRPGQDPYEQYV. Here the CDR3 DNA reads TGCGCCAGCAGCCCACGGCCGGGACAGGACCCCTACGAGCAGTACGTC.

V usage is TRBV5-6 and J usage is TRBJ2-3; D is unresolved. The CDR3 totals 12 residues. CDR1 and CDR2 (germline): SGHDT, YYEEEE. V was shortened by 1 base and J by 2 bases, with 2 bases between the two germline ends. DNA of the CDR3: TGTGCCAGCAGCTTGATCACAGATACGCAGTATTTT. It codes for CASSLITDTQYF.

V gene TRBV6-1 combines with J gene TRBJ2-5; 8 nucleotides match TRBD2. The CDR3 contains 15 residues. Trimming at V came to 6 bases and at J to 4 bases, leaving 10 bases not matched to a gene. CDR1 is MNHNS and CDR2 is SASEGT in the germline V gene. This CDR3 is CASRQRAGEGETQYF. The CDR3 region has the DNA TGTGCCAGCAGGCAAAGAGCGGGAGAAGGAGAGACCCAGTACTTC.

V is TRBV6-5 and J is TRBJ1-2, with TRBD1 as a possible D gene (5 bases). Trimming shortened V by 6 bases and J by 10 bases, and 21 bases separated the two germline ends. In germline, CDR1 is MNHEY, CDR2 SVGAGI. This CDR3 has 14 amino acids. CDR3 protein: CASSLPGQVASYTF. In nucleotides, the CDR3 is TGTGCCAGCAGCCTACCGGGGCAGGTTGCCTCCTACACCTTC.

This chain joins TRBV5-6 and TRBJ2-1, with 10 bases matching TRBD2. There are 16 residues in the CDR3. V gave up 7 bases and J gave up 3 bases; unmatched junction bases: 10. Germline assignment: CDR1 SGHDT and CDR2 YYEEEE. Written as DNA, the CDR3 is TGTGCCAGCGCTACTAGCGGGGTCCAAGACTACAATGAGCAGTTCTTC. Amino acids: CASATSGVQDYNEQFF.

The V gene is TRBV15, the J gene TRBJ2-5, with 11 bases that match TRBD2. Germline trimming cut 0 bases from V and 5 bases from J; bases unmatched to any gene: 2. Germline assignment: CDR1 LNHNV and CDR2 YYDKDF (reference sequence). CDR3 length: 15 amino acids. CDR3 coding DNA: TGTGCCACCAGCAGAGATCCTAGCGGGAGGGAGACCCAGTACTTC. This sequence encodes CATSRDPSGRETQYF.

Note on this clone: The sample carries other DNA sequences with the same CDR3. The chain is built from TRBV7-2 and TRBJ2-1; D is uncertain. This CDR3 region has 11 residues. Trimming took off 3 bases at V and 8 bases at J, with 5 bases between the two ends. Germline V lookup: CDR1 SGHTA, CDR2 FQGNSA. The CDR3 region is CASSFLDEQFF. Written as DNA, the CDR3 is TGTGCCAGCAGCTTCCTGGATGAGCAGTTCTTC. Variable domain in full (rest from reference TRBV7-2 and TRBJ2-1): GAGVSQSPSNKVTEKGKDVELRCDPISGHTALYWYRQSLGQGLEFLIYFQGNSAPDKSGLPSDRFSAERTGGSVSTLTIQRTQQEDSAVYLCASSFLDEQFFGPGTRLTVL.

The sample holds one count of this clone. CDR3 coding DNA: TGTGCCAGCAGCTCCAGGACGGTCACAGATACGCAGTATTTT. Its translation is CASSSRTVTDTQYF. The rearrangement uses TRBV7-3 and TRBJ2-3; D not certain. The CDR3 extends over 14 amino acids. Trimming took off 4 bases at V and 2 bases at J, with 10 bases between the two ends. The V gene's germline CDR1 is SGHTA and CDR2 FQGTGA.

V is TRBV29-1 and J is TRBJ1-1, with TRBD1 matching 8 bases. This CDR3 region has 15 residues. Germline CDR1 and CDR2: SQVTM and ANQGSEA. J gave up 5 bases and V 3 bases, and 11 bases lay outside the gene matches. CDR3 DNA sequence: TGCAGCGTTGAGTATCTCGGGACAGGTAAGACTGAAGCTTTCTTT. It codes for CSVEYLGTGKTEAFF.

The chain employs TRBV19 and TRBJ2-2; no clear D. The germline CDR1 and CDR2 sequences are LNHDA and SQIVND (reference sequence). V lost 1 base, J lost 7 bases, and 4 bases lay in between. The CDR3 covers 12 residues. CDR3 coding DNA: TGTGCCAGTAGTATAGGGGGCGGGGAGCTGTTTTTT. Translated: CASSIGGGELFF.

This clone was counted a few times. The CDR3 reads CASGPLAGGLETQYF. The CDR3 DNA sequence: TGTGCTAGTGGTCCGTTGGCAGGAGGTCTAGAGACCCAGTACTTC. The rearrangement joins TRBV12-5 to TRBJ2-5, with TRBD2 as a possible D gene (5 bases). Germline V gives CDR1 LGHNT, CDR2 FRNRAP. V was cut by 5 bases and J by 4 bases, with 17 bases left in between. There are 15 residues in the CDR3. Based on the CDR3 plus reference TRBV12-5 and TRBJ2-5, the full variable domain is DARVTQTPRHKVTEMGQEVTMRCQPILGHNTVFWYRQTMMQGLELLAYFRNRAPLDDSGMPKDRFSAEMPDATLATLKIQPSEPRDSAVYFCASGPLAGGLETQYFGPGTRLLVL.